The sequence of this T cell receptor beta chain was determined in a study of CD8+CD57+ T cells in acquired aplastic anemia. For the study at large: An average of roughly 2.9 ug of DNA was obtained from sorted CD4+ and CD8+ cells. Healthy donors yielded roughly 9.8 million CD4+ cell reads on average. General observations from the study: Simpson's diversity of CD8+ cells was not significantly different in patients compared with controls. In common between the patients and the controls were twenty-nine CD8+ CDR3 sequences.

V lost 2 bases, J lost 1 base, and 8 bases lay in between. From germline, CDR1 is MNHNS and CDR2 SASEGT. There are 14 residues in the CDR3. Notes on this clonotype: Its antigen remains unidentified.

Genomic DNA, serving as template, underwent TCR beta VDJ and CDR3 profiling. TCRdb re-called the reads with MiXCR, one entry per CDR3 protein. The sample shows roughly 180,000 distinct CDR3 sequences, about half of them seen only once. The V gene is TRBV6-1, the J gene TRBJ2-5; unclear D gene. Sequencing used sorted CD4+, CD8+, or CD8+CD57+ T cells (not recorded which) from PBMCs. The sequence derives from a human donor in good health. The CDR3 sequence is CASSEFAVQETQYF. CDR3 nucleotides: TGTGCCAGCAGTGAATTCGCAGTCCAAGAGACCCAGTACTTC.